The 15 T cell receptor beta chains below were found in one sample sequenced in a study of T cell repertoires in cytomegalovirus infection. TCRdb ran MiXCR on the reads and lists one entry per CDR3 protein. This sample carries 830,000 or so distinct CDR3 sequences, 30% to 35% of them seen once, and the ten largest clones take around 12%. These receptors' antigens are unknown. Here the sequenced sample was cultured CD8+ T cells from PBMCs, taken from culture after CMV antigen stimulation. Receptor source: a human donor in good health (CMV status not recorded). Some clones in this sample may be carry-over from other donors' samples.

This clonotype was observed a handful of times. The chain uses TRBV12-3 or TRBV12-4 and TRBJ1-5; 8 positions agree with TRBD1. This CDR3 is built from 14 residues. V was clipped by 6 bases and J by 5 bases; unmatched bases: 6. The CDR3 is CASSPRTGYQPQHF. CDR3 nucleotide sequence: TGTGCCAGCAGCCCCCGGACAGGGTATCAGCCCCAGCATTTT.

The gene calls are TRBV4-3 and TRBJ2-1, with D possibly being TRBD1 or TRBD2 (6 bases each). CDR3 length: 15 residues. CDR1 and CDR2 (germline): LGHNA, YSLEER. The V gene lost 4 bases and the J gene lost 4 bases, with 14 bases spanning the gap. CDR3 protein: CASSPVEGGYNEQFF. CDR3 coding DNA: TGCGCCAGCAGCCCGGTGGAAGGGGGGTACAATGAGCAGTTCTTC.

About this clonotype itself: Compared with germline, one end of the junction differs, possibly owing to a read error. The chain recombines TRBV12-3 or TRBV12-4 with TRBJ2-7, with 9 bases fitting TRBD2. The CDR3 extends over 17 amino acids. For the CDR3, the DNA is TGTGCCAACAGTTCGGATAGCGGGGGACAACCCTCCTACGAGCAGTACTTC. Encoded protein: CANSSDSGGQPSYEQYF.

The chain has TRBV4-2 and TRBJ2-6; weak D call: TRBD1 (5 bases). Germline CDR1 LGHNA, CDR2 YNFKEQ. With 0 bases removed from V and 11 bases from J, the gap between germline ends came to 14 bases. The CDR3 has 15 amino acids. The CDR3 region has the DNA TGTGCCAGCAGCCAAGATGTAGGGGTACCGGACGTCCTGACTTTC. It specifies CASSQDVGVPDVLTF.

The chain combines TRBV19 with TRBJ2-1, with D perhaps TRBD1 or TRBD2 (6 bases each). CDR3 length equals 17 residues. CDR1 LNHDA and CDR2 SQIVND come from the germline V gene (reference sequence). The V end was cut by 3 bases, the J end by 8 bases, with 23 bases between. In nucleotides, the CDR3 is TGTGCCAGTAGTATCTTGGGGGCGCAGAGAGGGGGGCATGAGCAGTTCTTC. It specifies CASSILGAQRGGHEQFF.

This clonotype was seen many times. The rearrangement uses TRBV7-8 and TRBJ2-3; D may be TRBD1 (6 bases). V was pared by 5 bases and J by 1 base, with 10 bases between. The CDR3 is 14 residues long. Germline V gene data show CDR1 as SGHVS and CDR2 as FQNEAQ. CDR3 in DNA: TGTGCCAGCAGCCTACAGGGCCGCACAGATACGCAGTATTTT. Protein: CASSLQGRTDTQYF.

The rearrangement joins TRBV5-4 to TRBJ1-5, with D maybe TRBD1 (5 bases). The CDR3 spans 15 residues. The germline gives CDR1 SGHNT, CDR2 YYREEE (reference sequence). Trimming cost V 0 bases and J 6 bases, with 13 bases left between them. CDR3 bases: TGTGCCAGCAGCTTGGACGGCAGGGTTAGTCAGCCCCAGCATTTT. This gives the protein CASSLDGRVSQPQHF.

V gene TRBV2 combines with J gene TRBJ2-2; 14 bases fit TRBD2. The CDR3 sequence is 15 residues long. The germline V gene encodes CDR1 SNHLY and CDR2 FYNNEI. V lost 6 bases, J lost 6 bases, and 3 bases stayed unmatched. CDR3 sequence reads: CASRTSGGAPGELFF. The CDR3 DNA is TGTGCCAGCAGGACTAGCGGGGGGGCCCCCGGGGAGCTGTTTTTT.

The V gene is TRBV10-3, the J gene TRBJ1-2, with a possible D match to TRBD1 (6 bases). Germline values: CDR1 ENHRY, CDR2 SYGVKD. Between the trimmed V and J ends, which lost 9 bases and 4 bases, there was a span of 12 bases. The CDR3 runs 12 residues. The CDR3 DNA reads as TGTGCCATAGACCAGGGGAGCTATGGCTACACCTTC. Encoded protein: CAIDQGSYGYTF.

This clonotype was observed a few times. The genes are TRBV7-9 and TRBJ2-1, with 7 positions matching TRBD2. V trimming: 8 bases; J trimming: 9 bases; junction bases outside the gene matches: 7. There are 12 residues in the CDR3. Germline CDR1 SEHNR, CDR2 FQNEAQ (reference sequence). The CDR3 loop is CASSKGRAEQFF. The CDR3 coding sequence is TGTGCCAGCTCAAAGGGGAGGGCTGAGCAGTTCTTC. Variable domain in full (rest from reference TRBV7-9 and TRBJ2-1): DTGVSQNPRHKITKRGQNVTFRCDPISEHNRLYWYRQTLGQGPEFLTYFQNEAQLEKSRLLSDRFSAERPKGSFSTLEIQRTEQGDSAMYLCASSKGRAEQFFGPGTRLTVL.

The J gene is TRBJ2-1, the V gene TRBV4-1, with 13 nucleotides matching TRBD2. The germline V gene has CDR1 MGHRA and CDR2 YSYEKL. The CDR3 is made up of 15 amino acids. The J segment lost 4 bases and the V segment lost 6 bases, leaving 3 bases of the junction unmatched. The CDR3 DNA is TGCGCCAGCAGACAGACTAGCGGGGGGTACAATGAGCAGTTCTTC. Translating gives CASRQTSGGYNEQFF.

This clonotype was detected only a few times. This chain joins TRBV6-2 or TRBV6-3 and TRBJ2-2, with 7 bases identical to TRBD1. Germline CDR1 is MNHEY and CDR2 is SVGEGT. The CDR3 spans 14 residues. V trimming: 4 bases; J trimming: 4 bases; junction bases outside the gene matches: 3. The CDR3 DNA reads TGTGCCAGCAGTTCATACAGGGGCACCGGGGAGCTGTTTTTT. It yields the protein CASSSYRGTGELFF.

This clonotype was recorded a few times. The chain has TRBV19 and TRBJ1-4; unclear D gene. CDR3 size: 16 residues. Germline loops: CDR1 LNHDA, CDR2 SQIVND (reference sequence). V was trimmed by 5 bases and J by 6 bases, leaving 19 bases between them. The CDR3 DNA reads as TGTGCCAGTAGTGGGCATGTGAAACTGGGGTATGAAAAACTGTTTTTT. The encoded protein is CASSGHVKLGYEKLFF.

V gene TRBV6-1 combines with J gene TRBJ1-1, with a tentative D call TRBD1 (5 bases). This CDR3 has 15 amino acids. Germline V CDR1 and CDR2: MNHNS, SASEGT. The V gene lost 2 bases and the J gene lost 5 bases, with 15 bases spanning the gap. The CDR3 here is CASSESGDLSTEAFF. In DNA, the CDR3 is TGTGCCAGCAGTGAAAGTGGGGACCTGAGTACTGAAGCTTTCTTT.

V gene TRBV6-5 combines with J gene TRBJ1-4; D ambiguous. This CDR3 region has 15 residues. From germline, CDR1 is MNHEY and CDR2 SVGAGI. Trimming took 6 bases from V and 4 from J, leaving 15 bases between them. The CDR3 is CASSPYLGSNEKLFF. The CDR3 nucleotides are TGTGCCAGCAGCCCCTACCTGGGAAGTAATGAAAAACTGTTTTTT.